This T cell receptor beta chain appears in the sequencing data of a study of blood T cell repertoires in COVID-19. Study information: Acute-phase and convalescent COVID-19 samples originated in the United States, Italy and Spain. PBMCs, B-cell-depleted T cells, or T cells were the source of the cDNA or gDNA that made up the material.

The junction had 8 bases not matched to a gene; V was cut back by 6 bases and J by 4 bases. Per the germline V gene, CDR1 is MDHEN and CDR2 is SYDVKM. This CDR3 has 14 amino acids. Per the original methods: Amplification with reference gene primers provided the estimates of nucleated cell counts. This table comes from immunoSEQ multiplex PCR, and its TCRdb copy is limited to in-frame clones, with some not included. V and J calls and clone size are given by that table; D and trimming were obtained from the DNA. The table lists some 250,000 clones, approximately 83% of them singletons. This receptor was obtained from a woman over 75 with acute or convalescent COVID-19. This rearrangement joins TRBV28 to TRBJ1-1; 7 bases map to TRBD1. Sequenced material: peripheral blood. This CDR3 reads CASRRQGVGTEAFF. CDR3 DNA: TGTGCCAGCAGAAGACAGGGAGTGGGCACTGAAGCTTTCTTT.